The source of this T cell receptor (beta chain) is a study of human T cells and chemical hapten exposure. TCRdb analysed the RACE reads with MiXCR anew, one entry per CDR3 protein. The sample consists of approximately 350,000 distinct CDR3 sequences, approximately 6.3% of them appearing once. Documented time point: patch test 1, 2 weeks after DPC sensitization. Specified treatment: therapeutic diphenylcyclopropenone sensitization with weekly scalp DPC. This clonotype was sampled from a woman aged 18-30 years with alopecia areata. Some clones in this sample may be carry-over from other donors' samples. Sequenced here: whole blood, sampled in connection with sensitization to the hapten diphenylcyclopropenone (DPC).

The CDR3 region has the DNA TGCGCCAGCAGCTTCCGACTAGCGGGGGAGACCTACGAGCAGTACTTC. Translated: CASSFRLAGETYEQYF. This chain joins TRBV5-1 and TRBJ2-7, with 12 bases fitting TRBD2. V shed 2 bases and J 2 bases; nucleotides not matched to a gene: 5. Germline V CDR1 and CDR2: SGHRS, YFSETQ. The CDR3 sequence is 16 residues long.